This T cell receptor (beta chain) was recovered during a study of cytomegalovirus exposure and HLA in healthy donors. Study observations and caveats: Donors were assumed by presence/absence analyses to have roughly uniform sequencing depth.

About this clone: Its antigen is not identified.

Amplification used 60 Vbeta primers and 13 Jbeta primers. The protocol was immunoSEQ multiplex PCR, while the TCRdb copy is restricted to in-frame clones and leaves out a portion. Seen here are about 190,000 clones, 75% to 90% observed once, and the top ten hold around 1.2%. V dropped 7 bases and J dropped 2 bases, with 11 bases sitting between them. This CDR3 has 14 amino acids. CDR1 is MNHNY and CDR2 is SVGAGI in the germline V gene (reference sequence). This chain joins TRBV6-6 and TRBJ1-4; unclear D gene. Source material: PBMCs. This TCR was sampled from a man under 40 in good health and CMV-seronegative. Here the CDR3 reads CASTGKWTNEKLFF. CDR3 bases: TGTGCCAGCACGGGGAAATGGACTAATGAAAAACTGTTTTTT.